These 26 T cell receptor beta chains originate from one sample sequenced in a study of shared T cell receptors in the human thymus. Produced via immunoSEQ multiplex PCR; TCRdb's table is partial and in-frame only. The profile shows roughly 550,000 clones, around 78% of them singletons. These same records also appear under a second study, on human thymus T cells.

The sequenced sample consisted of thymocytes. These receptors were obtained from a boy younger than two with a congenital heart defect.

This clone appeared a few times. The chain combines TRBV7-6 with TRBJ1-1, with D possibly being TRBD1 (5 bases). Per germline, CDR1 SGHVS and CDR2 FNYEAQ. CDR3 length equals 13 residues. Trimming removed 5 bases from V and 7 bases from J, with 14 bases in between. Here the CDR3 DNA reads TGTGCCAGCAGCGCCGGGCTTAGGGGTGAAGCTTTCTTT. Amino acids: CASSAGLRGEAFF.

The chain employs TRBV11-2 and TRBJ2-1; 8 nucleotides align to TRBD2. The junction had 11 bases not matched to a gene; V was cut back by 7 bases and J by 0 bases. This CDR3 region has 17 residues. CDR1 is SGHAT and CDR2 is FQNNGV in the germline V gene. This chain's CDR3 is CASTCLAGSSSYNEQFF. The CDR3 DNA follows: TGTGCCAGCACCTGCTTAGCGGGGTCGAGCTCCTACAATGAGCAGTTCTTC.

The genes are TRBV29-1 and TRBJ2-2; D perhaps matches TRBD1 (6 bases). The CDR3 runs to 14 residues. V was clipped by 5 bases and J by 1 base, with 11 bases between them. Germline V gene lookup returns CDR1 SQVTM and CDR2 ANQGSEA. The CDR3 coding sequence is TGCAGCGTTAGGTACAGGGTGAACACCGGGGAGCTGTTTTTT. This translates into CSVRYRVNTGELFF.

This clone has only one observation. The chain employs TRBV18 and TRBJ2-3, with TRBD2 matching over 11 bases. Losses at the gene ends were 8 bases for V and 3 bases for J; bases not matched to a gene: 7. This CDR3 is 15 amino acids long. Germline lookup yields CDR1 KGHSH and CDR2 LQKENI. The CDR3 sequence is CASTRLAGRTDTQYF. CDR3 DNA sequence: TGTGCCAGCACTAGACTAGCGGGAAGGACAGATACGCAGTATTTT.

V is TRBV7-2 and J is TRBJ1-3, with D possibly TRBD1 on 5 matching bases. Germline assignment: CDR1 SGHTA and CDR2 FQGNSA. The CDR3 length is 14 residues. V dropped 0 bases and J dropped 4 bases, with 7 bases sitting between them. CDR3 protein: CASSLARGGNTIYF. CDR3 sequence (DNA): TGTGCCAGCAGCTTAGCGCGGGGGGGAAACACCATATATTTT.

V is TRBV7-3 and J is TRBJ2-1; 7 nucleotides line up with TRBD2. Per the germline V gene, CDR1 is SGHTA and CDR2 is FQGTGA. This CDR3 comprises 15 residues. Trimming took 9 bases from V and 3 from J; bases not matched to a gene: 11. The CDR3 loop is CASGPGRERYNEQFF. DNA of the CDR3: TGTGCCAGTGGGCCGGGGAGGGAGCGCTACAATGAGCAGTTCTTC.

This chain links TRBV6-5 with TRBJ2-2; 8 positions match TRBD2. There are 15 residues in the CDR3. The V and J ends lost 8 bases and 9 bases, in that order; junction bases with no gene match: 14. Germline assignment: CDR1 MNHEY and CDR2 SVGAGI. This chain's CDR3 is CASSPARAGARELFF. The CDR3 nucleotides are TGTGCCAGCTCGCCAGCACGAGCGGGAGCGAGGGAGCTGTTTTTT.

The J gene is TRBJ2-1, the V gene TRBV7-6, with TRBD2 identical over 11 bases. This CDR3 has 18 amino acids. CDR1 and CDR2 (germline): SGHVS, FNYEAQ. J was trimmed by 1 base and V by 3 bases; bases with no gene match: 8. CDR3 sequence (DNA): TGTGCCAGCAGCTTGGCCCGGGGACTAGCGGTTTCCTACAATGAGCAGTTCTTC. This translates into CASSLARGLAVSYNEQFF.

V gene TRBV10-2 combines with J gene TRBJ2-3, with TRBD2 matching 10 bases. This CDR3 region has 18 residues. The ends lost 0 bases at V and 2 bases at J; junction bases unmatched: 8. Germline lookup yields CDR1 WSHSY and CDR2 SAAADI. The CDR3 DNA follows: TGCGCCAGCAGTGAGTCGACAACTAGCGGGACCCACACAGATACGCAGTATTTT. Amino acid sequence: CASSESTTSGTHTDTQYF.

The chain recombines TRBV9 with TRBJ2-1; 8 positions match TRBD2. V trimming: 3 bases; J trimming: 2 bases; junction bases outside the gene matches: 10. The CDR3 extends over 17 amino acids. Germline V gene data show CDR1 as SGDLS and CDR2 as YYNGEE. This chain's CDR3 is CASSESSGTSPYNEQFF. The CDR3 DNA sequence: TGTGCCAGCAGCGAGTCCTCCGGGACTAGTCCCTACAATGAGCAGTTCTTC.

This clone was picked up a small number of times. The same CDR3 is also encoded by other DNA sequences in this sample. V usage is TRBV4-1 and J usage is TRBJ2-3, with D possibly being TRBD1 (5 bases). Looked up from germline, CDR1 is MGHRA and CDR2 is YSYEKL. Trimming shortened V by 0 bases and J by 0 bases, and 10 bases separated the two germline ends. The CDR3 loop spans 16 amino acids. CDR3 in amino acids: CASSQEPGRSTDTQYF. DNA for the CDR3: TGCGCCAGCAGCCAAGAACCAGGGCGTAGCACAGATACGCAGTATTTT.

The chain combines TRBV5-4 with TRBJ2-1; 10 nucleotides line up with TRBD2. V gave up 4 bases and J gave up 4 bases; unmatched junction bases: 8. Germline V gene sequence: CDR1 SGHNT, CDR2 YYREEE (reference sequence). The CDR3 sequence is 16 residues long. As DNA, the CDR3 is TGTGCCAGCAGCCAGGGGAAGCGGGAGGGGTACAATGAGCAGTTCTTC. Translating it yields CASSQGKREGYNEQFF. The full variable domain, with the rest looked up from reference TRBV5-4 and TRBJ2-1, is ETGVTQSPTHLIKTRGQQVTLRCSSQSGHNTVSWYQQALGQGPQFIFQYYREEENGRGNFPPRFSGLQFPNYSSELNVNALELDDSALYLCASSQGKREGYNEQFFGPGTRLTVL.

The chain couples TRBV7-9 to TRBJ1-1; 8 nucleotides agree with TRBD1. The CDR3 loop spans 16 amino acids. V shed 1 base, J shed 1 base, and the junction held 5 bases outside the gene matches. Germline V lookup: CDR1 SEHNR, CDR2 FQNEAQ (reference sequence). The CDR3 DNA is TGTGCCAGCAGCTTAGGTAGGACAGGGCCGAACACTGAAGCTTTCTTT. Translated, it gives CASSLGRTGPNTEAFF.

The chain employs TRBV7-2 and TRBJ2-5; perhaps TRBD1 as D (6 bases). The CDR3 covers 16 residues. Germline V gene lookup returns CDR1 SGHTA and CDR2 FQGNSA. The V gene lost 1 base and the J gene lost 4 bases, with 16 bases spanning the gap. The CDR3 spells CASSLGSWRGGETQYF. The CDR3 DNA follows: TGTGCCAGCAGCTTAGGGTCATGGCGAGGGGGAGAGACCCAGTACTTC.

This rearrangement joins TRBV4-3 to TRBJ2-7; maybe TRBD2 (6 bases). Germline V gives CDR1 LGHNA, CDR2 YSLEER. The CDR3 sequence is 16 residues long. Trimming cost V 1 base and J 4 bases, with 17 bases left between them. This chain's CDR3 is CASSQGLPGELYEQYF. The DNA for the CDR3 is TGCGCCAGCAGCCAAGGGCTCCCGGGAGAGTTATACGAGCAGTACTTC.

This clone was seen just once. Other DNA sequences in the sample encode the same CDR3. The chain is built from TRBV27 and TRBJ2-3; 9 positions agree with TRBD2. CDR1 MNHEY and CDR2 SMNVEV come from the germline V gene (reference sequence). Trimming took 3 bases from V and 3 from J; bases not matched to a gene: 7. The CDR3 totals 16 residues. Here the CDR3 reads CASSFLAGGPTDTQYF. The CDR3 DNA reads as TGTGCCAGCAGTTTTTTGGCGGGAGGGCCGACAGATACGCAGTATTTT.

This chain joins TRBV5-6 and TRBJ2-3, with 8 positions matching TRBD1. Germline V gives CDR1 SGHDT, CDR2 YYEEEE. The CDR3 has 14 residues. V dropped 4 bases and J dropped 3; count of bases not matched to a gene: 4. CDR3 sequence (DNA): TGTGCCAGCAGCACGGGACAGGCAACAGATACGCAGTATTTT. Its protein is CASSTGQATDTQYF.

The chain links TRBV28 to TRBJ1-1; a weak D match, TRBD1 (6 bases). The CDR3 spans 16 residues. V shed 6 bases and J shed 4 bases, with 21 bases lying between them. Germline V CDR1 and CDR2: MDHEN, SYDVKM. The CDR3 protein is CASSPPQGHEGTEAFF. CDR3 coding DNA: TGTGCCAGCAGCCCCCCCCAGGGGCATGAGGGCACTGAAGCTTTCTTT. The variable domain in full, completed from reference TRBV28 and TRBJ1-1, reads DVKVTQSSRYLVKRTGEKVFLECVQDMDHENMFWYRQDPGLGLRLIYFSYDVKMKEKGDIPEGYSVSREKKERFSLILESASTNQTSMYLCASSPPQGHEGTEAFFGQGTRLTVV.

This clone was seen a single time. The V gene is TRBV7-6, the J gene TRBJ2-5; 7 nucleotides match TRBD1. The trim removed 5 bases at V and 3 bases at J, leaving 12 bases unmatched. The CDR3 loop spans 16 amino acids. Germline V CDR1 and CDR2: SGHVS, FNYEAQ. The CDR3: CASSAVPGQSEETQYF. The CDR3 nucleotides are TGTGCCAGCAGCGCGGTACCGGGACAGAGTGAAGAGACCCAGTACTTC. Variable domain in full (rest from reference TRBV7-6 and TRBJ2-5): GAGVSQSPRYKVTKRGQDVALRCDPISGHVSLYWYRQALGQGPEFLTYFNYEAQQDKSGLPNDRFSAERPEGSISTLTIQRTEQRDSAMYRCASSAVPGQSEETQYFGPGTRLLVL.

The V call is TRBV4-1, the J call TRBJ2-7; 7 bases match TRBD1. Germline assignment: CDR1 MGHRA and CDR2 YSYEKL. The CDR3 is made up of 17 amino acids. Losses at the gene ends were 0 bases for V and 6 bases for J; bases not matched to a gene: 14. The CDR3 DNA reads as TGCGCCAGCAGCCAAGAAGGCCGACGACGACAGGGCGCCGAGCAGTACTTC. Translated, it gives CASSQEGRRRQGAEQYF.

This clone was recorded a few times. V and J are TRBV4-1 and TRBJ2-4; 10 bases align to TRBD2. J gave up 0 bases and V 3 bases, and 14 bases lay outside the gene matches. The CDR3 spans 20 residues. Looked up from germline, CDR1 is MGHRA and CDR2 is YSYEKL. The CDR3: CASSQGPGLATDLAKNIQYF. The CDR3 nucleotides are TGCGCCAGCAGCCAGGGCCCGGGACTAGCGACTGATCTAGCCAAAAACATTCAGTACTTC.

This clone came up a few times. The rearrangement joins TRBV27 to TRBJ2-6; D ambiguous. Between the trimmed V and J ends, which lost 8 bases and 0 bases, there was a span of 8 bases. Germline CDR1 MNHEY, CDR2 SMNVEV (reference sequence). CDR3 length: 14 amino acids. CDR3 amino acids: CASSFRSGANVLTF. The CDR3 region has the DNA TGTGCCAGCTCTTTCCGCTCTGGGGCCAACGTCCTGACTTTC.

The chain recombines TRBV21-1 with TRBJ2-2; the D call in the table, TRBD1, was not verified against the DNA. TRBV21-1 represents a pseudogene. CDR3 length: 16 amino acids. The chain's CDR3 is CASSLGQGKNTGELFF. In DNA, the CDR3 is TGTGCCAGCAGCCTGGGGCAGGGCAAGAACACCGGGGAGCTGTTTTTT.

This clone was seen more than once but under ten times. The CDR3: CASSSGGTDTQYF. The DNA of the CDR3 is TGCGCCAGCAGCTCCGGGGGCACAGATACGCAGTATTTT. This chain connects TRBV5-1 to TRBJ2-3, with D possibly matching TRBD2 (5 bases). The V end was cut by 3 bases, the J end by 1 base, with 6 bases between. The CDR3 has 13 residues. Germline CDR1 SGHRS, CDR2 YFSETQ.

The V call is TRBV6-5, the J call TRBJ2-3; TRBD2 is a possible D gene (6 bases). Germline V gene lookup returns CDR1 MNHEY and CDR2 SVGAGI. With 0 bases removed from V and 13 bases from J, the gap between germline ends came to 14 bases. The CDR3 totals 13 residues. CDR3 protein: CASSYSGGPSKYF. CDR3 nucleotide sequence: TGTGCCAGCAGTTACTCAGGAGGGCCGTCAAAGTATTTT.

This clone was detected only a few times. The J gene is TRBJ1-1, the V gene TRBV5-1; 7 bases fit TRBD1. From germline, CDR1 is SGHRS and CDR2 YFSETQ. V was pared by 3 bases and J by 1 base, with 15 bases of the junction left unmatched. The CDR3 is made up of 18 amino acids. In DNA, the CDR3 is TGCGCCAGCAGCTCGGGGCATCATCACAGGGGTGAGAACACTGAAGCTTTCTTT. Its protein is CASSSGHHHRGENTEAFF.